The 11 T cell receptor beta chains below come from one sample, sequenced in a study of regulatory T cells in long-lasting Graves disease. Time point noted: newly diagnosed GD, antithyroid drugs for less than 3 months. PBMCs provided the RNA from which the TCR library was made. Building the TCR beta libraries relied on iRepertoire HTBI primers, and CDR3 regions underwent Arm-PCR. TCRdb passed the multiplex PCR reads through MiXCR, listing each CDR3 protein once. The table lists 520,000 or so distinct CDR3 sequences, 12% of them singletons. The data also belong to a second study, concerning T cells in Graves' hyperthyroidism and ophthalmopathy.

Sequencing was performed on peripheral blood mononuclear cells (PBMCs), taken at new diagnosis, from a patient treated with antithyroid drugs. These receptor sequences come from a woman aged 25 to 39 with Graves disease.

This clonotype showed up just a few times. The rearrangement uses TRBV20-1 and TRBJ2-6, with D uncertain. The V and J ends lost 0 bases and 0 bases respectively, with 3 bases between them. CDR3 length: 14 amino acids. Per germline, CDR1 DFQATT and CDR2 SNEGSKA (reference sequence). DNA of the CDR3: TGCAGTGCTAGAGATGCCTCTGGGGCCAACGTCCTGACTTTC. Translated: CSARDASGANVLTF.

This sequence joins TRBV7-2 and TRBJ1-3; no definite D call. CDR3 size: 13 residues. Germline CDR1 is SGHTA and CDR2 is FQGNSA. V lost 3 bases, J lost 2 bases, and 5 bases lay in between. The CDR3 DNA sequence: TGTGCCAGCAGCTTCGCAACTGGAAACACCATATATTTT. Translated, it gives CASSFATGNTIYF.

Ten or more counts support this clonotype. CDR3: CASSHNFGLAGPYNEQFF. CDR3 bases: TGTGCCAGCAGTCATAACTTCGGACTAGCGGGGCCCTACAATGAGCAGTTCTTC. The J gene is TRBJ2-1, the V gene TRBV14; 12 bases line up with TRBD2. V dropped 6 bases and J dropped 2; count of bases not matched to a gene: 11. CDR1 is SGHDN and CDR2 is FVKESK in the germline V gene. This CDR3 has 18 amino acids.

Points on this clonotype: This could be a read error, since a much larger clone is one nucleotide away. Since the CDR3 does not end with the conserved phenylalanine or tryptophan, this likely comes from a read error. V and J are TRBV7-2 and TRBJ1-1; no clear D. Germline CDR1 SGHTA, CDR2 FQGNSA. This CDR3 comprises 12 residues. V was trimmed by 2 bases and J by 11 bases, leaving 12 bases between them. CDR3 DNA: TGTGCCAGCAGCTTATACAAGGCCCATGCTTTCCTT. Protein product: CASSLYKAHAFL.

Concerning this clonotype: Given a much more abundant clone one base away, this may be a read error. This chain links TRBV28 with TRBJ1-1, with TRBD1 matching over 8 bases. In germline, CDR1 is MDHEN, CDR2 SYDVKM. CDR3 length: 17 residues. The ends lost 6 bases at V and 6 bases at J; junction bases unmatched: 18. The CDR3 DNA reads as TGTGCCAGCAGCCGCTTTGGGACAGGACCCCTGATGGCTGAAGCTTTCTTT. It codes for CASSRFGTGPLMAEAFF.

This clonotype was seen once. The junction does not match germline at one end; this may be a read error. The chain uses TRBV7-9 and TRBJ1-3, with TRBD1 matching 7 bases. Per germline, CDR1 SEHNR and CDR2 FQNEAQ (reference sequence). The CDR3 covers 16 residues. This CDR3 reads CASSLVKGAMANTVYF. The CDR3 DNA is TGTGCCAGCAGCTTAGTAAAGGGGGCCATGGCGAACACCGTATATTTT.

The chain recombines TRBV4-1 with TRBJ1-4; a possible D gene is TRBD1 (6 bases). This CDR3 has 14 amino acids. Trimming took 2 bases from V and 9 from J, leaving 13 bases between them. Germline V gene data show CDR1 as MGHRA and CDR2 as YSYEKL. CDR3 coding DNA: TGCGCCAGCAGCCAACAGCCGACAGGCCAAAAACTGTTTTTT. Protein product: CASSQQPTGQKLFF.

In its sample, this clonotype was seen a few times. The chain uses TRBV18 and TRBJ2-7, with D possibly TRBD2 on 6 matching bases. Trimming took off 2 bases at V and 2 bases at J, with 10 bases between the two ends. The germline V gene has CDR1 KGHSH and CDR2 LQKENI. The CDR3 length is 14 residues. The CDR3 coding sequence is TGTGCCAGCTCACCAGGCGGGGCCCCCTACGAGCAGTACTTC. Protein: CASSPGGAPYEQYF. The full variable domain, its missing parts supplied by reference TRBV18 and TRBJ2-7, is NAGVMQNPRHLVRRRGQEARLRCSPMKGHSHVYWYRQLPEEGLKFMVYLQKENIIDESGMPKERFSAEFPKEGPSILRIQQVVRGDSAAYFCASSPGGAPYEQYFGPGTRLTVT.

This clonotype was seen a few times. The chain joins TRBV7-4 to TRBJ2-1; D could derive from TRBD1 or TRBD2 (5 bases each). The V gene's germline CDR1 is SGHVT and CDR2 SQSDAQ. This CDR3 comprises 12 residues. Between the trimmed V and J ends, which lost 5 bases and 8 bases, there was a span of 10 bases. Written as DNA, the CDR3 is TGTGCCAGCAGCGTAGGGGACGATGAGCAGTTCTTC. It codes for CASSVGDDEQFF.

This clonotype showed up many times. The V call is TRBV2, the J call TRBJ1-2; 7 nucleotides agree with TRBD1. Trimming cost V 2 bases and J 2 bases; bases outside gene matches: 8. The CDR3 covers 16 residues. Germline values: CDR1 SNHLY, CDR2 FYNNEI. The CDR3 bases are TGTGCCAGCAGTGAATCGGGGACAGTAGCCAACTATGGCTACACCTTC. Its translation: CASSESGTVANYGYTF.

The table lists this clonotype with a count of one. A far larger clone is only one base removed, so a read error is likely. The chain couples TRBV28 to TRBJ2-7; 11 nucleotides line up with TRBD2. The CDR3 length is 15 residues. Per germline, CDR1 MDHEN and CDR2 SYDVKM. J lost 7 bases, V lost 3 bases, and 8 bases had no gene match. Written as DNA, the CDR3 is TGTGCCAGCAGTTTTAGCGGGAGGGCCAAGAATGAGCAGTACTTC. The encoded protein is CASSFSGRAKNEQYF.